A single sample gave rise to the 17 T cell receptor beta chains below, sequenced in a study of T cell repertoires in cytomegalovirus infection. TCRdb independently ran MiXCR on the reads; one entry per CDR3 protein. The table shows about 330,000 distinct CDR3 sequences, with just under 35% occurring only once. Antigen specificity for these receptors is unknown. Source: cultured PBMCs, taken from culture after CMV antigen stimulation. These receptors came from a human donor in good health (CMV status not recorded). Some clones in this sample may be carry-over from other donors' samples.

This clonotype was observed a few times. The chain employs TRBV19 and TRBJ2-2; a possible D gene is TRBD1 (6 bases). CDR1 LNHDA and CDR2 SQIVND come from the germline V gene (reference sequence). This CDR3 spans 14 amino acids. Trimming removed 4 bases from V and 6 bases from J, with 12 bases in between. DNA of the CDR3: TGTGCCAGTAGTACCCTATCAGGGGCCGGGGAGCTGTTTTTT. Amino acids: CASSTLSGAGELFF.

This clonotype was seen at least ten times. The DNA of the CDR3 is TGTGCCAGCAGCTTAGACAATGGGTCTAATTCACCCCTCCACTTT. This gives the protein CASSLDNGSNSPLHF. This chain connects TRBV7-2 to TRBJ1-6; no firm D call. Trimming left V 1 base short and J 6 bases short, with 10 bases between. This CDR3 is built from 15 residues. Germline assignment: CDR1 SGHTA and CDR2 FQGNSA.

The genes are TRBV19 and TRBJ2-7; 8 nucleotides line up with TRBD2. Losses at the gene ends were 1 base for V and 3 bases for J; bases not matched to a gene: 2. The CDR3 runs to 14 residues. CDR1 LNHDA and CDR2 SQIVND come from the germline V gene (reference sequence). CDR3 coding DNA: TGTGCCAGTAGTATAGGACTAGCGAGCTACGAGCAGTACTTC. It encodes CASSIGLASYEQYF. The whole variable domain, remainder taken from reference TRBV19 and TRBJ2-7, is DGGITQSPKYLFRKEGQNVTLSCEQNLNHDAMYWYRQDPGQGLRLIYYSQIVNDFQKGDIAEGYSVSREKKESFPLTVTSAQKNPTAFYLCASSIGLASYEQYFGPGTRLTVT.

This chain uses TRBV10-3 with TRBJ2-3, with D uncertain. Germline V CDR1 and CDR2: ENHRY, SYGVKD. This CDR3 spans 11 amino acids. Here the CDR3 reads CASGLEDTQYF. The CDR3 DNA reads TGTGCTTCGGGTTTGGAAGATACGCAGTATTTT.

This clonotype was detected a few times. The chain couples TRBV6-1 to TRBJ1-3; D is uncertain. Germline CDR1 MNHNS, CDR2 SASEGT. The CDR3 contains 14 residues. Between the trimmed V and J ends, which lost 1 base and 0 bases, there was a span of 4 bases. CDR3 region: CASSEEDSGNTIYF. CDR3 in DNA: TGTGCCAGCAGTGAAGAAGACTCTGGAAACACCATATATTTT.

Concerning this clonotype itself: Because it lacks the conserved phenylalanine or tryptophan at the end, this CDR3 is likely a read error. J is TRBJ2-7 and V is TRBV7-6; D gene uncertain. This CDR3 comprises 11 residues. CDR1 SGHVS and CDR2 FNYEAQ come from the germline V gene. Trimming removed 5 bases from V and 5 bases from J, with 7 bases in between. The CDR3 here is CASSENDEQYL. DNA of the CDR3: TGTGCCAGCAGCGAGAACGACGAGCAGTACTTA.

The V call is TRBV7-2, the J call TRBJ2-6; 7 bases fit TRBD1. V gave up 3 bases and J gave up 0 bases; unmatched junction bases: 2. This CDR3 comprises 16 residues. CDR1 SGHTA and CDR2 FQGNSA come from the germline V gene. The CDR3, as DNA: TGTGCCAGCAGCTTGGACAGGCTCTCTGGGGCCAACGTCCTGACTTTC. Translation gives CASSLDRLSGANVLTF.

CDR3 bases: TGTGCCAGTAGTATAACAGGGGGGAACACTGAAGCTTTCTTT. Residues: CASSITGGNTEAFF. The J gene is TRBJ1-1, the V gene TRBV19, with 8 bases fitting TRBD1. The CDR3 has 14 amino acids. The V segment lost 2 bases and the J segment 1 base; nucleotides outside the gene matches: 0. The germline V gene encodes CDR1 LNHDA and CDR2 SQIVND (reference sequence).

This clonotype was found many times. The chain carries TRBV7-8 and TRBJ2-7; D may match TRBD1 or TRBD2 (5 bases each). V was clipped by 5 bases and J by 0 bases, with 14 bases between them. Germline loops: CDR1 SGHVS, CDR2 FQNEAQ. The CDR3 length is 15 residues. CDR3: CASSQSGRNSYEQYV. CDR3 DNA: TGTGCCAGCAGCCAGTCGGGACGGAACTCCTACGAGCAGTACGTC.

The chain couples TRBV30 to TRBJ2-7; D unclear. Trimming took 3 bases from V and 5 from J, leaving 23 bases between them. CDR1 and CDR2 (germline): GTSNPN, SVGIG (reference sequence). This CDR3 has 16 residues. The CDR3 DNA reads TGTGCCTGGAGCAAAAGTATTTCAAGGGCTCCTCACGAGCAGTACGTC. The encoded protein is CAWSKSISRAPHEQYV.

In this sample, this clonotype turned up a few times. The chain uses TRBV7-2 and TRBJ2-1, with D perhaps assigned TRBD1 or TRBD2 (5 bases each). V lost 1 base, J lost 16 bases, and 20 bases lay in between. This CDR3 is 14 amino acids long. The germline gives CDR1 SGHTA, CDR2 FQGNSA. This chain's CDR3 is CASSLGVGERFIFF. The DNA of the CDR3 is TGTGCCAGCAGCTTAGGGGTGGGGGAACGGTTTATTTTCTTC.

This clonotype was picked up a small number of times. The CDR3: CASSNRTRQGSYNEQFF. CDR3 sequence (DNA): TGTGCCAGCAGTAACCGAACCCGACAGGGGTCCTACAATGAGCAGTTCTTC. The chain couples TRBV6-2 or TRBV6-3 to TRBJ2-1; 8 positions match TRBD1. Germline V gives CDR1 MNHEY, CDR2 SVGEGT. The CDR3 loop spans 17 amino acids. V lost 5 bases, J lost 1 base, and 10 bases stayed unmatched.

The gene calls are TRBV7-2 and TRBJ2-3; D may be TRBD1 (6 bases). This CDR3 comprises 15 residues. The germline V gene has CDR1 SGHTA and CDR2 FQGNSA. Trimming took off 5 bases at V and 3 bases at J, with 15 bases between the two ends. The CDR3 loop reads CASSGGGGATDTQYF. CDR3 bases: TGTGCCAGCAGCGGGGGTGGGGGCGCAACAGATACGCAGTATTTT.

In this sample, this clonotype turned up a few times. V gene TRBV7-8 combines with J gene TRBJ2-7; 9 bases align to TRBD2. Germline CDR1 and CDR2: SGHVS and FQNEAQ. Trimming at V came to 6 bases and at J to 1 base, leaving 7 bases not matched to a gene. This CDR3 is 15 amino acids long. CDR3 sequence (DNA): TGTGCCAGCAGAGGGGATAGCGGGAGATCCTACGAGCAGTACTTC. It yields the protein CASRGDSGRSYEQYF.

The table lists this clonotype with a few counts. V gene TRBV6-2 or TRBV6-3 combines with J gene TRBJ2-1; 7 bases line up with TRBD2. CDR1 MNHEY and CDR2 SVGEGT come from the germline V gene. The CDR3 has 14 amino acids. V lost 8 bases and J lost 7; bases outside the gene matches: 11. The CDR3: CASYGSGAKNEQFF. The CDR3 DNA reads TGTGCCAGCTATGGCAGCGGGGCCAAAAATGAGCAGTTCTTC.

The chain combines TRBV28 with TRBJ2-5, with unresolved D. CDR3 size: 12 residues. CDR1 is MDHEN and CDR2 is SYDVKM in the germline V gene. The V and J ends lost 2 bases and 6 bases respectively, with 7 bases between them. CDR3 loop: CASSLPPKTQYF. The CDR3 nucleotides read TGTGCCAGCAGTTTACCCCCAAAGACCCAGTACTTC.

CDR3 nucleotide sequence: TGCGCCAGCAGCCAAGAAGGGCGGGAGGGCCATTTCGATGAGCAGTTCTTC. Its protein is CASSQEGREGHFDEQFF. The gene calls are TRBV4-1 and TRBJ2-1, with 9 bases identical to TRBD2. The germline CDR1 and CDR2 sequences are MGHRA and YSYEKL. The CDR3 spans 17 residues. With 0 bases clipped from V and 8 bases from J, the junction kept 11 bases outside the gene matches.